This T cell receptor (beta chain) was found in a study of neurological immune-mediated disorders. This clonotype was picked up many times. TCRdb used MiXCR to reprocess the 5' RACE reads, holding one entry per CDR3 protein. The table records more than 70,000 distinct CDR3 sequences, roughly 18% of them present only once. The unsorted libraries originated from 2 million PBMCs that had been stored at -80 C. The sequencing sample was made of PBMCs. This TCR was sampled from a woman aged 40 to 55 in good health.

The CDR3 DNA sequence: TGTGCCAGCAGTTTTTTGCAGGGGGCGCCGTCTAGCACAGATACGCAGTATTTT. Translated: CASSFLQGAPSSTDTQYF. The chain has TRBV28 and TRBJ2-3, with 8 bases identical to TRBD1. This CDR3 has 18 residues. Germline values: CDR1 MDHEN, CDR2 SYDVKM. V lost 3 bases, J lost 0 bases, and 11 bases stayed unmatched.